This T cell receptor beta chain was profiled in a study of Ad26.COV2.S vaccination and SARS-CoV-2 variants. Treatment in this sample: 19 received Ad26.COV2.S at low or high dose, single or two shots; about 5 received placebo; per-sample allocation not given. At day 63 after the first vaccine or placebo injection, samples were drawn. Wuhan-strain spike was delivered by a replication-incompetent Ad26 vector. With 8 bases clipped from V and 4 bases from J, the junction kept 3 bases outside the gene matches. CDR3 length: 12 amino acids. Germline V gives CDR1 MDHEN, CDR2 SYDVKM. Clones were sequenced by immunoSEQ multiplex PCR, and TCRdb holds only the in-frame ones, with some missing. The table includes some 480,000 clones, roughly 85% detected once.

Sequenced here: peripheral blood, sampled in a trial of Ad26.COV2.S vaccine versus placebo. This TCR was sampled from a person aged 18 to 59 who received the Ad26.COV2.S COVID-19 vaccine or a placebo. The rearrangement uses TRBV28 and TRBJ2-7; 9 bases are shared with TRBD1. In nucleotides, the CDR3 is TGTGCCAGCGGGACAGGGCGGTACGAGCAGTACTTC. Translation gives CASGTGRYEQYF. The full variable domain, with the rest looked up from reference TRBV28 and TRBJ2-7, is DVKVTQSSRYLVKRTGEKVFLECVQDMDHENMFWYRQDPGLGLRLIYFSYDVKMKEKGDIPEGYSVSREKKERFSLILESASTNQTSMYLCASGTGRYEQYFGPGTRLTVT.